This T cell receptor (beta chain) came from a study of OX40 agonist ivuxolimab in advanced cancers. TCRdb's copy holds only in-frame clones and misses some; the assay was immunoSEQ multiplex PCR. The repertoire holds 65,000 to 80,000 clones, with approximately 89% as singletons. The germline gives CDR1 SGHNT, CDR2 YYREEE (reference sequence). This CDR3 comprises 14 residues. V dropped 4 bases and J dropped 1 base, with 9 bases sitting between them. The receptor comes from an adult with an advanced solid tumor such as melanoma, head and neck, liver or kidney cancer. The sample here was CD4+ or CD8+ T cells sorted from blood, taken in a trial of the OX40 agonist ivuxolimab. This chain connects TRBV5-4 to TRBJ2-4; unclear D gene. CDR3 sequence reads: CASSRTEAKNIQYF. For the CDR3, the DNA is TGTGCCAGCAGCCGGACGGAGGCCAAAAACATTCAGTACTTC.